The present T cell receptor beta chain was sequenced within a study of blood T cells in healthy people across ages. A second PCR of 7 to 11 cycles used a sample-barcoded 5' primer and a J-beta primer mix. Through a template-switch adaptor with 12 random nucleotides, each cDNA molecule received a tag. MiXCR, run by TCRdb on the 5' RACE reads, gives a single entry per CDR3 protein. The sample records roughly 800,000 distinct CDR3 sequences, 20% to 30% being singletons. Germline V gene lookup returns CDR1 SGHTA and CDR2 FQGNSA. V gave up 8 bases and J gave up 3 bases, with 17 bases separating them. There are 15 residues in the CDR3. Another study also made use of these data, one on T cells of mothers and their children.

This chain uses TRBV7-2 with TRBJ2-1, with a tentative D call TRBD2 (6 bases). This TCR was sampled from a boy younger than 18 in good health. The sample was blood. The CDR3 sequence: CASLAGPLLYNEQFF. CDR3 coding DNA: TGTGCCAGCCTGGCGGGGCCGCTCCTCTACAATGAGCAGTTCTTC.